One sample yielded the 17 T cell receptor beta chains listed below, sequenced in a study of T cell repertoires in cytomegalovirus infection. No antigen has been identified for these receptors. TCRdb used MiXCR to reprocess the reads, holding one entry per CDR3 protein. The repertoire holds around 540,000 distinct CDR3 sequences, with 33% as singletons. This material consisted of cultured PBMCs, taken from culture after CMV antigen stimulation. The receptors stem from a human donor in good health (CMV status not recorded). Some clones in this sample may be carry-over from other donors' samples.

J is TRBJ1-2 and V is TRBV6-1; D unresolved. The V end was cut by 3 bases, the J end by 2 bases, with 7 bases between. This CDR3 contains 13 residues. Germline V gene lookup returns CDR1 MNHNS and CDR2 SASEGT. The CDR3 DNA reads TGTGCCAGCAGTGAGTCCGGGAACTATGGCTACACCTTC. Translating it yields CASSESGNYGYTF.

V and J are TRBV7-3 and TRBJ1-1, with D perhaps matching TRBD1 (6 bases). V was trimmed by 4 bases and J by 5 bases, leaving 11 bases between them. The CDR3 extends over 13 amino acids. Germline V gives CDR1 SGHTA, CDR2 FQGTGA. The CDR3 loop reads CASSSLDRTEAFF. The CDR3 DNA reads as TGTGCCAGCAGCTCCCTGGACAGAACTGAAGCTTTCTTT.

This clonotype was recorded a few times. This chain uses TRBV3-1 with TRBJ2-1, with 8 nucleotides matching TRBD2. The CDR3 has 14 amino acids. The germline gives CDR1 LGHDT, CDR2 YNNKEL (reference sequence). The V and J ends lost 10 bases and 1 base, in that order; junction bases with no gene match: 6. The CDR3 loop reads CATSLAVSYNEQFF. In nucleotides, the CDR3 is TGTGCCACTTCACTAGCGGTATCCTACAATGAGCAGTTCTTC.

The chain employs TRBV6-2 or TRBV6-3 and TRBJ2-5; D possibly corresponds to TRBD2 (6 bases). V was cut by 8 bases and J by 0 bases, with 22 bases left in between. Germline assignment: CDR1 MNHEY and CDR2 SVGEGT. The CDR3 has 17 residues. The CDR3 DNA reads as TGTGCCAGCTCCCGACGCTTATTTCCGGGAGACCAAGAGACCCAGTACTTC. Its translation: CASSRRLFPGDQETQYF.

The V call is TRBV30, the J call TRBJ1-1, with D unresolved. The V gene lost 2 bases and the J gene lost 6 bases, with 7 bases spanning the gap. This CDR3 is built from 11 residues. CDR1 and CDR2 (germline): GTSNPN, SVGIG (reference sequence). CDR3 coding DNA: TGTGCCTGGAGTCGCCAGTCTGAAGCTTTCTTT. It translates to CAWSRQSEAFF. Full variable domain (missing parts from reference TRBV30 and TRBJ1-1): SQTIHQWPATLVQPVGSPLSLECTVEGTSNPNLYWYRQAAGRGLQLLFYSVGIGQISSEVPQNLSASRPQDRQFILSSKKLLLSDSGFYLCAWSRQSEAFFGQGTRLTVV.

CDR3 in DNA: TGTGCCAGCAGCTTCACAGGGACCGAGCAGTACTTC. Translating it yields CASSFTGTEQYF. The genes are TRBV7-6 and TRBJ2-7; D is possibly TRBD1 (6 bases). The CDR3 spans 12 residues. The germline V gene encodes CDR1 SGHVS and CDR2 FNYEAQ. Trimming cost V 3 bases and J 6 bases, with 9 bases left between them.

V and J are TRBV27 and TRBJ2-1, with D possibly TRBD1 on 6 matching bases. From germline, CDR1 is MNHEY and CDR2 SMNVEV (reference sequence). The CDR3 is made up of 15 amino acids. The V end was cut by 6 bases, the J end by 7 bases, with 19 bases between. DNA for the CDR3: TGTGCCAGCAGAGAACTACAGGGATTGATGAATGAGCAGTTCTTC. Translation gives CASRELQGLMNEQFF.

This clonotype came up many times. The conserved final phenylalanine or tryptophan is absent from the CDR3, which likely points to a read error. The DNA is left out, because the CDR3 cannot be placed on it with certainty; the CDR3 is given as TCRdb lists it. This sequence joins TRBV28 and TRBJ2-3; TRBD2 reflects the table's D call only, with no check against the DNA. The CDR3 adds up to 12 amino acids, both ends counted. Germline V gene lookup returns CDR1 MDHEN and CDR2 SYDVKM. This chain's CDR3 is CASRSTSGAGHL.

CDR3 nucleotide sequence: TGCGCCAGCAGCTTGTATCAGCAGGGCAGAAACACTGAAGCTTTCTTT. Residues: CASSLYQQGRNTEAFF. This chain joins TRBV5-1 and TRBJ1-1, with D possibly being TRBD1 (5 bases). The length of the CDR3 is 16 residues. Trimming stripped 1 base from V and 2 bases from J, with 15 bases between. The germline gives CDR1 SGHRS, CDR2 YFSETQ. Complete variable domain (other parts from reference TRBV5-1 and TRBJ1-1): KAGVTQTPRYLIKTRGQQVTLSCSPISGHRSVSWYQQTPGQGLQFLFEYFSETQRNKGNFPGRFSGRQFSNSRSEMNVSTLELGDSALYLCASSLYQQGRNTEAFFGQGTRLTVV.

This clonotype has a count of ten or more. This rearrangement joins TRBV11-2 to TRBJ2-7; D unresolved. This CDR3 spans 16 amino acids. The V end lost 4 bases, the J end lost 2 bases, and 18 bases lay between the germline ends. Germline values: CDR1 SGHAT, CDR2 FQNNGV. CDR3 DNA: TGTGCCAGCAGCTCCCCAACCGGCCGGGTTACCTACGAGCAGTACTTC. Its protein product is CASSSPTGRVTYEQYF.

In this sample, this clonotype turned up many times. The V call is TRBV7-2, the J call TRBJ2-3; D perhaps matches TRBD2 (6 bases). This CDR3 has 19 residues. Per germline, CDR1 SGHTA and CDR2 FQGNSA. V dropped 4 bases and J dropped 4 bases, with 27 bases sitting between them. The CDR3 nucleotides are TGTGCCAGCAGCTGGCCGCGGGTCCCTACGCGGGACGAGGCAGATACGCAGTATTTT. Residues: CASSWPRVPTRDEADTQYF.

The chain carries TRBV7-3 and TRBJ2-1; TRBD2 matches 10 bases. The germline CDR1 and CDR2 sequences are SGHTA and FQGTGA. Trimming took 6 bases from V and 6 from J; bases not matched to a gene: 5. The CDR3 covers 14 residues. In DNA, the CDR3 is TGTGCCAGCAGTGCCGGGACTAGCGCCAATGAGCAGTTCTTC. Translated, it gives CASSAGTSANEQFF.

This clonotype showed up just a few times. The chain couples TRBV28 to TRBJ1-6, with D perhaps TRBD1 (6 bases). Looked up from germline, CDR1 is MDHEN and CDR2 is SYDVKM. CDR3 length: 16 residues. V was cut by 5 bases and J by 8 bases, with 19 bases left in between. The CDR3 loop reads CASSPPGGAQDSPLHF. CDR3 nucleotides: TGTGCCAGCAGTCCCCCCGGGGGGGCACAAGATTCACCCCTCCACTTT.

V gene TRBV18 combines with J gene TRBJ1-6; D is ambiguous. Between the trimmed V and J ends, which lost 3 bases and 7 bases, there was a span of 10 bases. This CDR3 has 14 amino acids. Germline CDR1 KGHSH, CDR2 LQKENI. CDR3 sequence reads: CASSPAPGNSPLHF. In DNA form, the CDR3 reads TGTGCCAGCTCACCTGCCCCCGGCAATTCACCCCTCCACTTT.

The chain recombines TRBV7-2 with TRBJ2-7; 11 positions agree with TRBD1. The CDR3 length is 15 residues. With 1 base clipped from V and 5 bases from J, the junction kept 4 bases outside the gene matches. The germline CDR1 and CDR2 sequences are SGHTA and FQGNSA. This chain's CDR3 is CASSLGRTGGNEQYF. CDR3 DNA sequence: TGTGCCAGCAGCTTAGGACGGACAGGGGGCAACGAGCAGTACTTC.

In DNA, the CDR3 is TGTGCCAGCAGCTTAGGGGAGCAGTACACCTTC. This codes for CASSLGEQYTF. The V gene is TRBV11-3, the J gene TRBJ1-2; D is undetermined. Germline V gives CDR1 SGHNT, CDR2 YENEEA. Trimming left V 1 base short and J 11 bases short, with 8 bases between. The CDR3 contains 11 residues.

This chain uses TRBV19 with TRBJ1-2, with 10 bases aligning to TRBD1. The germline CDR1 and CDR2 sequences are LNHDA and SQIVND (reference sequence). V shed 7 bases, J shed 8 bases, and the junction held 10 bases outside the gene matches. The CDR3 totals 14 residues. The CDR3 region has the DNA TGTGCCAGTATTCCGCCGGGACAGGGGAGGGGCTACACCTTC. It codes for CASIPPGQGRGYTF.